The rows below give T cell receptor beta chains drawn from one sample of a study of tumor-infiltrating lymphocytes in primary liver carcinoma. TCRdb ran MiXCR on the multiplex PCR reads and lists one entry per CDR3 protein. The sample includes roughly 86,000 distinct CDR3 sequences, about 73% seen only once; the top ten take approximately 30%. Sample: tumor-adjacent normal liver tissue. Every receptor here comes from a man between 35 and 55 years old with primary liver carcinoma and hepatitis B virus infection. Both conserved end residues are part of each CDR3. Fields, in order: clone size, D gene, J gene, V gene, CDR3 protein, CDR3 DNA. The D gene is left open where the match is weak. Clone size is stated in some rows and not others, as once, few, many or a class when expanded.

clone size: few; D gene: TRBD1; J gene: TRBJ2-1; V gene: TRBV6-4; CDR3 protein: CASSEGTGTVHEQFF; CDR3 DNA: TGTGCCAGCAGTGAAGGGACAGGGACAGTTCATGAGCAGTTCTTC
clone size: -; D gene: TRBD2; J gene: TRBJ2-5; V gene: TRBV20-1; CDR3 protein: CSALGLERGETQYF; CDR3 DNA: TGCAGTGCTTTAGGACTAGAACGAGGAGAGACCCAGTACTTC
clone size: -; D gene: -; J gene: TRBJ2-1; V gene: TRBV11-1; CDR3 protein: CDSSLRDNNEQFF; CDR3 DNA: TGTGACAGCAGCCTCCGGGACAACAATGAACAGTTCTTC
clone size: -; D gene: -; J gene: TRBJ1-5; V gene: TRBV12-3/TRBV12-4; CDR3 protein: CANSLVAHQPQHF; CDR3 DNA: TGTGCCAACAGTTTAGTGGCACACCAGCCCCAGCATTTT
clone size: -; D gene: -; J gene: TRBJ2-5; V gene: TRBV28; CDR3 protein: CVSRDNTGRQETQYF; CDR3 DNA: TGTGTCAGCAGGGATAACACAGGGAGGCAGGAGACCCAGTACTTC
clone size: many; D gene: -; J gene: TRBJ1-1; V gene: TRBV25-1; CDR3 protein: CASSLAGMLNAFF; CDR3 DNA: TGTGCCAGCAGTCTCGCCGGGATGCTGAACGCTTTCTTT
clone size: -; D gene: -; J gene: TRBJ1-2; V gene: TRBV29-1; CDR3 protein: CSSAEVIDYGYTF; CDR3 DNA: TGCAGTTCGGCGGAGGTTATAGACTATGGATACACCTTC
clone size: -; D gene: -; J gene: TRBJ2-5; V gene: TRBV11-2; CDR3 protein: CASRSRDSAPEVRKDFQETQYF; CDR3 DNA: TGTGCCAGCAGATCCCGGGACTCGGCCCCGGAGGTCAGGAAGGACTTCCAAGAGACCCAGTACTTC
clone size: few; D gene: -; J gene: TRBJ2-2; V gene: TRBV7-9; CDR3 protein: CASTRGVPGELFF; CDR3 DNA: TGTGCCAGCACCCGAGGGGTCCCCGGGGAGCTGTTTTTT
clone size: -; D gene: TRBD1; J gene: TRBJ2-2; V gene: TRBV28; CDR3 protein: CASSLTPGQGNTGELFF; CDR3 DNA: TGTGCCAGCAGCTTAACACCGGGACAGGGGAACACCGGGGAGCTGTTTTTT
clone size: -; D gene: -; J gene: TRBJ2-3; V gene: TRBV6-6; CDR3 protein: CASNPVYLTDTQYF; CDR3 DNA: TGTGCCAGCAATCCTGTCTACCTCACAGATACACAGTATTTT
clone size: -; D gene: -; J gene: TRBJ2-3; V gene: TRBV4-1; CDR3 protein: CASNQDVPREGWTDTQYF; CDR3 DNA: TGCGCCAGCAACCAAGACGTCCCTAGGGAAGGTTGGACAGATACGCAGTATTTT
clone size: -; D gene: -; J gene: TRBJ2-7; V gene: TRBV11-2; CDR3 protein: CASSWQGGLGYERYF; CDR3 DNA: TGTGCCAGCAGCTGGCAGGGGGGACTGGGCTACGAGCGGTACTTT
clone size: -; D gene: -; J gene: TRBJ2-7; V gene: TRBV6-5; CDR3 protein: CARGPETIGPYEQYF; CDR3 DNA: TGTGCCCGCGGTCCCGAGACTATCGGCCCCTACGAGCAGTACTTC
clone size: many; D gene: TRBD1; J gene: TRBJ2-7; V gene: TRBV29-1; CDR3 protein: CSVVQGDRMQYF; CDR3 DNA: TGCAGCGTTGTACAGGGGGACCGTATGCAGTACTTC